This T cell receptor beta chain was documented in a study of blood T cell repertoires in COVID-19. Study context: Samples representing acute and convalescent COVID-19 were sourced from the United States, Italy and Spain. In each case, the material was cDNA or gDNA derived from T cells, B-cell-depleted T cells, or PBMCs.

Source study methods: Estimates of nucleated cell counts were drawn from the amplification of reference gene primers. Sequencing used immunoSEQ multiplex PCR; TCRdb keeps in-frame clones, though not all of them. V and J calls plus clone size are reproduced from that table; the DNA served to infer D and trimming. The sample contains about 150,000 clones, around four fifths of which appear only once. CDR1 SGDLS and CDR2 YYNGEE come from the germline V gene. The CDR3 length is 15 residues. V gave up 4 bases and J gave up 7 bases; unmatched junction bases: 8. Seattle-derived patients entered the study during active infection and were followed longitudinally.

Input material: peripheral blood. V is TRBV9 and J is TRBJ2-1, with 10 bases that match TRBD1. The clonotype was recovered from an elderly woman with COVID-19, enrolled during active disease. The CDR3, as DNA: TGTGCCAGCAGCTCCCAGGACAGGGGGGGGAATGAGCAGTTCTTC. The encoded protein is CASSSQDRGGNEQFF. The entire variable domain, with the rest obtained from reference TRBV9 and TRBJ2-1, is as follows: DSGVTQTPKHLITATGQRVTLRCSPRSGDLSVYWYQQSLDQGLQFLIQYYNGEERAKGNILERFSAQQFPDLHSELNLSSLELGDSALYFCASSSQDRGGNEQFFGPGTRLTVL.